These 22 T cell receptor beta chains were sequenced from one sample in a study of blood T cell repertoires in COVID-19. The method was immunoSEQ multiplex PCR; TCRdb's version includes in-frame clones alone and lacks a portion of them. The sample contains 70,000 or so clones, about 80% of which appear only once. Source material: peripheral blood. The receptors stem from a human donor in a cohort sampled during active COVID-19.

For the CDR3, the DNA is TGTGCCAGTAGTATTACCGGGACAGGAAATAATTCACCCCTCCACTTT. Protein product: CASSITGTGNNSPLHF. The genes are TRBV19 and TRBJ1-6, with 8 bases matching TRBD1. This CDR3 is built from 16 residues. In germline, CDR1 is LNHDA, CDR2 SQIVND (reference sequence). V lost 3 bases to trimming and J lost 5 bases; unmatched junction nucleotides: 6.

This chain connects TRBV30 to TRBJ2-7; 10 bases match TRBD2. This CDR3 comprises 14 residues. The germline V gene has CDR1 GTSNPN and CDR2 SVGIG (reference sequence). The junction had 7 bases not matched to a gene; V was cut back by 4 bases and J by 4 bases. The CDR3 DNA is TGTGCCTGGATTGGCAGCGGGGGGGCATACGAGCAGTACTTC. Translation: CAWIGSGGAYEQYF.

CDR3 DNA: TGTGCCAGCAGCCTCGGGACATCGAACACCGGGGAGCTGTTTTTT. Its protein is CASSLGTSNTGELFF. The chain recombines TRBV6-5 with TRBJ2-2; D might be TRBD1 (6 bases). CDR3 length: 15 amino acids. CDR1 is MNHEY and CDR2 is SVGAGI in the germline V gene. V gave up 6 bases and J gave up 0 bases, with 11 bases separating them.

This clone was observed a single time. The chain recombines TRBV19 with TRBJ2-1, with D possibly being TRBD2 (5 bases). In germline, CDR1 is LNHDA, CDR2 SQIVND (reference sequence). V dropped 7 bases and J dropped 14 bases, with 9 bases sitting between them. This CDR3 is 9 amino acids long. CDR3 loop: CASKPREFF. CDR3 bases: TGTGCCAGTAAGCCGAGGGAGTTCTTC.

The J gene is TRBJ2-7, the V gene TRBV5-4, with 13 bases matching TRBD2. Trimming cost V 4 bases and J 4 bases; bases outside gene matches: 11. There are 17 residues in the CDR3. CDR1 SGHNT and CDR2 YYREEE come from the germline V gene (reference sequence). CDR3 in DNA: TGTGCCAGCAGCCCCCCCCCAGGGACTAGCGGGGATTACGAGCAGTACTTC. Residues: CASSPPPGTSGDYEQYF.

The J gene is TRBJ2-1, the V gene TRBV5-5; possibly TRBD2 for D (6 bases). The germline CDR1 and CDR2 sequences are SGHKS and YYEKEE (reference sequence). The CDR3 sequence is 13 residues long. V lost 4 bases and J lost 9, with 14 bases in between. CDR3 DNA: TGTGCCAGCAGCCTAACTAGCTTCGGTGAGCAGTTCTTC. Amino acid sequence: CASSLTSFGEQFF.

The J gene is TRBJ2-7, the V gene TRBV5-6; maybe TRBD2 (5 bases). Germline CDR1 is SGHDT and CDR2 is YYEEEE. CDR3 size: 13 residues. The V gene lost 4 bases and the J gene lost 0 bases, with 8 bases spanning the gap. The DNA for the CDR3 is TGTGCCAGCAGCCCGGGGAGCTCCTACGAGCAGTACTTC. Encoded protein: CASSPGSSYEQYF.

In DNA form, the CDR3 reads TGCAGCGTTTCCCCAGGGTCAACTGAAAAACTGTTTTTT. This codes for CSVSPGSTEKLFF. The rearrangement joins TRBV29-1 to TRBJ1-4, with a tentative D call TRBD1 (5 bases). CDR3 size: 13 residues. Germline V CDR1 and CDR2: SQVTM, ANQGSEA. V lost 5 bases and J 7 bases, leaving 14 bases between the germline ends.

Here the CDR3 reads CASSLGQGWYEQYF. CDR3 in DNA: TGTGCCAGCAGCCTTGGACAGGGATGGTACGAGCAGTACTTC. This sequence joins TRBV6-2 or TRBV6-3 and TRBJ2-7, with 8 positions matching TRBD1. With V trimmed by 6 bases and J by 4 bases, 8 bases remained unmatched. The germline CDR1 and CDR2 sequences are MNHEY and SVGEGT. This CDR3 is 14 amino acids long.

CDR3 nucleotides: TGTGCAACGGGTCCAAACACCATATATTTT. Its protein product is CATGPNTIYF. The chain links TRBV6-6 to TRBJ1-3, with unresolved D. Germline CDR1 MNHNY, CDR2 SVGAGI (reference sequence). The CDR3 is made up of 10 amino acids.

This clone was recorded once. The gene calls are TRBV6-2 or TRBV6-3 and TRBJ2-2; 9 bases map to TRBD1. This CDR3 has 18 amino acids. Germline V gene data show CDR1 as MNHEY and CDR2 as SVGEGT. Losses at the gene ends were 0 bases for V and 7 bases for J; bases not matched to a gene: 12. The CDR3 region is CASSYSQWTGDRGGELFF. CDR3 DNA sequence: TGTGCCAGCAGTTACTCGCAATGGACAGGGGATAGAGGCGGGGAGCTGTTTTTT.

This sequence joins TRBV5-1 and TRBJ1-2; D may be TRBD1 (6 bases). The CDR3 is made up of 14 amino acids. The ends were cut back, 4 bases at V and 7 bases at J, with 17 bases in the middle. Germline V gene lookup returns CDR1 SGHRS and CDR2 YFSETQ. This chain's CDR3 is CASSITGGAIGYTF. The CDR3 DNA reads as TGCGCCAGCAGCATAACCGGGGGGGCGATTGGCTACACCTTC.

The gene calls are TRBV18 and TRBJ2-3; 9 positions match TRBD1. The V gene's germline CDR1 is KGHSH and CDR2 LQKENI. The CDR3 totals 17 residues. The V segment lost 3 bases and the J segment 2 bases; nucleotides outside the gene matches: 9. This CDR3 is CASSPRTGDEDTDTQYF. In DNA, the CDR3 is TGTGCCAGCTCACCTAGGACAGGGGACGAGGACACAGATACGCAGTATTTT.

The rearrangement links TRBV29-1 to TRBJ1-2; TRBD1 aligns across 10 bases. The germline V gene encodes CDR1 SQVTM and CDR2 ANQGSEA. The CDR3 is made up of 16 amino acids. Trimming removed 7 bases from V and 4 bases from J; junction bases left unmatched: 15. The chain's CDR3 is CSDLSSTRDRGYGYTF. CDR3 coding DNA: TGCAGCGATCTATCTTCTACCCGGGACAGGGGCTATGGCTACACCTTC.

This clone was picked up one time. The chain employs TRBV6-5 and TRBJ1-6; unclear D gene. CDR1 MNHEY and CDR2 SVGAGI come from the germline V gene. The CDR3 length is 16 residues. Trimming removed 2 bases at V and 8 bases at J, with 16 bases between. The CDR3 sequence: CASSYGAGQFDSPLHF. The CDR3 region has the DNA TGTGCCAGCAGTTACGGTGCAGGCCAATTCGATTCACCCCTCCACTTT.

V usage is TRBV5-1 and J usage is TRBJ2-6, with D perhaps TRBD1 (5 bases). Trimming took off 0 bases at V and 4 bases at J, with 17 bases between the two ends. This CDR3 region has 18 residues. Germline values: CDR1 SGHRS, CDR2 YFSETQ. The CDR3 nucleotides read TGCGCCAGCAGCTTGGCTATTGGTGCAGGGTCCGGGGCCAACGTCCTGACTTTC. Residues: CASSLAIGAGSGANVLTF.

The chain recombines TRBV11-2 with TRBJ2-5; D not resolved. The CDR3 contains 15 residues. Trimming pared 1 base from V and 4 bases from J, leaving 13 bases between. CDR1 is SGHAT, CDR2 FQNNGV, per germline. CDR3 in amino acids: CASSLGSASGETQYF. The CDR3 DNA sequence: TGTGCCAGCAGCTTAGGTTCGGCATCGGGAGAGACCCAGTACTTC.

CDR3 protein: CASSSGQLQETQYF. The CDR3 DNA follows: TGTGCCAGCAGCTCGGGACAGCTCCAAGAGACCCAGTACTTC. This sequence joins TRBV11-1 and TRBJ2-5; 7 bases are shared with TRBD1. J gave up 1 base and V 4 bases, and 3 bases lay outside the gene matches. The CDR3 sequence is 14 residues long. Germline V gene lookup returns CDR1 SGHAT and CDR2 FQDESV (reference sequence).

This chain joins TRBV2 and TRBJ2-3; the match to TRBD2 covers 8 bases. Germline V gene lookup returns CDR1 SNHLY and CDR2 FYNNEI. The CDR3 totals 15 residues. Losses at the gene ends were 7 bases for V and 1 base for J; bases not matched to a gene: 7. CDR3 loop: CASNKGSGGTDTQYF. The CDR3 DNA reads TGTGCCAGCAATAAAGGTAGCGGGGGCACAGATACGCAGTATTTT.

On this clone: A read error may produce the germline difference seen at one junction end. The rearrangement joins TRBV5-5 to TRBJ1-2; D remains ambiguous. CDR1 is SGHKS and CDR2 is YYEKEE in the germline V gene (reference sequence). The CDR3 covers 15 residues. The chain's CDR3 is CASSLAAEGSYRYTF. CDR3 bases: TGTGCCAGCAGCTTGGCCGCAGAGGGTTCCTATCGCTACACCTTC. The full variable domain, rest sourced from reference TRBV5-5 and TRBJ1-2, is DAGVTQSPTHLIKTRGQQVTLRCSPISGHKSVSWYQQVLGQGPQFIFQYYEKEERGRGNFPDRFSARQFPNYSSELNVNALLLGDSALYLCASSLAAEGSYRYTFGSGTRLTVV.

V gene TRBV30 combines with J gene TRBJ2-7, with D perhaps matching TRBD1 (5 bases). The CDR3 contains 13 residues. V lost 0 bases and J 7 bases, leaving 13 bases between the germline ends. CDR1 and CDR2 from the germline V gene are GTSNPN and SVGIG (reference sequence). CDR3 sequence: CAWSVIRAGEQYF. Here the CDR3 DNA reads TGTGCCTGGAGTGTAATCAGGGCTGGAGAGCAGTACTTC.

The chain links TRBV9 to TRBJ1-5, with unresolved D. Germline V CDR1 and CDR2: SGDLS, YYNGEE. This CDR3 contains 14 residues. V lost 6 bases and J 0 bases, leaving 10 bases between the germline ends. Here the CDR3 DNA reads TGTGCCAGCAACTCGGGGAGTAGCAATCAGCCCCAGCATTTT. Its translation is CASNSGSSNQPQHF. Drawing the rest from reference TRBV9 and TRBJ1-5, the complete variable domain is DSGVTQTPKHLITATGQRVTLRCSPRSGDLSVYWYQQSLDQGLQFLIQYYNGEERAKGNILERFSAQQFPDLHSELNLSSLELGDSALYFCASNSGSSNQPQHFGDGTRLSIL.